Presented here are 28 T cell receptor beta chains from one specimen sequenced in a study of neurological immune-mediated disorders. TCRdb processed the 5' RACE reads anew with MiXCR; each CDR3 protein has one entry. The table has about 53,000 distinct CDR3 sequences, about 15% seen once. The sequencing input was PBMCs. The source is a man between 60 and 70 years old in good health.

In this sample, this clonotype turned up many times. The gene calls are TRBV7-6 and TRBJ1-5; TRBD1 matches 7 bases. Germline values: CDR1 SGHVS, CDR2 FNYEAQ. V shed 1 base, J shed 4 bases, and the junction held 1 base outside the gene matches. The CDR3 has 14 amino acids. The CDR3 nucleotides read TGTGCCAGCAGCTTAGGGGGACAGAATCAGCCCCAGCATTTT. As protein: CASSLGGQNQPQHF.

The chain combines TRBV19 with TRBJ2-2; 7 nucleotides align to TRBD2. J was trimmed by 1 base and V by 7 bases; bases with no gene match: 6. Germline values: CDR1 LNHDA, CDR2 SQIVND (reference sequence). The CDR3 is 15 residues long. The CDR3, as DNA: TGTGCCAGTACTCTGGGGGGGGGGAACACCGGGGAGCTGTTTTTT. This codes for CASTLGGGNTGELFF.

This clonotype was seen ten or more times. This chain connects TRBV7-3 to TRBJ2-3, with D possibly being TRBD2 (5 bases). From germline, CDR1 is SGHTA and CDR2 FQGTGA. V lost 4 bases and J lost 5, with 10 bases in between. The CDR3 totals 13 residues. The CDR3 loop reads CASSSRDGDTQYF. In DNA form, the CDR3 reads TGTGCCAGCAGCTCACGGGATGGAGATACGCAGTATTTT.

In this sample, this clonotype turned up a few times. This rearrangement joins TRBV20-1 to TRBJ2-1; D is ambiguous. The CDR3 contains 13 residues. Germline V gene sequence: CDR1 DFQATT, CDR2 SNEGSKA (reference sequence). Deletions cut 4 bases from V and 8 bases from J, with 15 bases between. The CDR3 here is CSAIVPRGYEQFF. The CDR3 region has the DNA TGCAGTGCTATTGTGCCAAGAGGTTATGAGCAGTTCTTC.

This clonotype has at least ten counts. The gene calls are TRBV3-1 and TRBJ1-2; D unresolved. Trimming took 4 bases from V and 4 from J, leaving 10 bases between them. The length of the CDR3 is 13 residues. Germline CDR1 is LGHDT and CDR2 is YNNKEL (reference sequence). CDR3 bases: TGTGCCAGCAGCCTGTCCTGGGGCTATGGCTACACCTTC. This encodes CASSLSWGYGYTF.

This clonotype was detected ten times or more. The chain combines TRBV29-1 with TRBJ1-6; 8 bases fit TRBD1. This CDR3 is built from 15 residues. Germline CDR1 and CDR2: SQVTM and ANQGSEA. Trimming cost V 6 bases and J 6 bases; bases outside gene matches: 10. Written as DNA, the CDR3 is TGCAGCGTCGCCGTTCGGACAGGGAGTAATTCACCCCTCCACTTT. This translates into CSVAVRTGSNSPLHF.

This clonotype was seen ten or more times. The CDR3 coding sequence is TGTGCCAGCTCACCACCGACAGGGGTAACTGCGCAGTACTTC. Amino acids: CASSPPTGVTAQYF. This chain links TRBV18 with TRBJ2-7; 8 bases are shared with TRBD1. This CDR3 region has 14 residues. Germline-derived CDR1 and CDR2 are KGHSH and LQKENI. The J segment lost 9 bases and the V segment lost 0 bases, leaving 7 bases of the junction unmatched.

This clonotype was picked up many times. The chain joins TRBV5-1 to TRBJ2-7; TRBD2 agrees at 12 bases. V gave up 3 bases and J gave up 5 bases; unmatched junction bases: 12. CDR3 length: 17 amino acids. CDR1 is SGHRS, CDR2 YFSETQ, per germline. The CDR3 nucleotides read TGCGCCAGCAGCTACGGGCGACTAGCGGGAGCCATTGACGAGCAGTACTTC. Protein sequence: CASSYGRLAGAIDEQYF.

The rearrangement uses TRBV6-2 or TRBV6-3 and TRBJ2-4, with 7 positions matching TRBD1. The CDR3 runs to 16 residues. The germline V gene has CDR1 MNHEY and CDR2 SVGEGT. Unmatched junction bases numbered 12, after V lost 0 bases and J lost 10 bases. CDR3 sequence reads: CASSYSARGKQTIQYF. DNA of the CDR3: TGTGCCAGCAGTTACTCGGCCAGGGGGAAACAGACGATTCAGTACTTC.

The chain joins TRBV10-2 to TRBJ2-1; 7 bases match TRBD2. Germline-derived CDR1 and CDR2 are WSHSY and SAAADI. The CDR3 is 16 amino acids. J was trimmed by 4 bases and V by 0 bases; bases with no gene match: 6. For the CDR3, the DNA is TGCGCCAGCAGTGAGTCTGGCGGGAGACTATACAATGAGCAGTTCTTC. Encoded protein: CASSESGGRLYNEQFF.

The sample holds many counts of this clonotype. CDR3 sequence (DNA): TGTGCCAGCAGCCGGAATAGCGGGAGCTCCTACGAGCAGTACTTC. This sequence encodes CASSRNSGSSYEQYF. The rearrangement links TRBV28 to TRBJ2-7; TRBD2 matches at 9 bases. The length of the CDR3 is 15 residues. J lost 0 bases, V lost 6 bases, and 6 bases had no gene match. Germline CDR1 MDHEN, CDR2 SYDVKM. The entire variable domain, with the rest obtained from reference TRBV28 and TRBJ2-7, is as follows: DVKVTQSSRYLVKRTGEKVFLECVQDMDHENMFWYRQDPGLGLRLIYFSYDVKMKEKGDIPEGYSVSREKKERFSLILESASTNQTSMYLCASSRNSGSSYEQYFGPGTRLTVT.

CDR3 DNA: TGTGCCAGCAGTTTAGACCTCAGCGGGAGTCCAAACAATGAGCAGTTCTTC. Its translation: CASSLDLSGSPNNEQFF. The J gene is TRBJ2-1, the V gene TRBV28; TRBD2 matches 8 bases. The V gene's germline CDR1 is MDHEN and CDR2 SYDVKM. Trimming removed 2 bases from V and 5 bases from J; junction bases left unmatched: 11. The CDR3 has 17 residues.

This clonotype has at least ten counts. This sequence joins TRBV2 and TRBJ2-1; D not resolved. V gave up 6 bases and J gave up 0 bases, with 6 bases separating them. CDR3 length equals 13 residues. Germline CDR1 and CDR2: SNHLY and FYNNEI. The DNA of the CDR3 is TGTGCCAGCAGGCCGAGCTCCTACAATGAGCAGTTCTTC. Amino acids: CASRPSSYNEQFF. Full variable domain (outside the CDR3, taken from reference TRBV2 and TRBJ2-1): EPEVTQTPSHQVTQMGQEVILRCVPISNHLYFYWYRQILGQKVEFLVSFYNNEISEKSEIFDDQFSVERPDGSNFTLKIRSTKLEDSAMYFCASRPSSYNEQFFGPGTRLTVL.

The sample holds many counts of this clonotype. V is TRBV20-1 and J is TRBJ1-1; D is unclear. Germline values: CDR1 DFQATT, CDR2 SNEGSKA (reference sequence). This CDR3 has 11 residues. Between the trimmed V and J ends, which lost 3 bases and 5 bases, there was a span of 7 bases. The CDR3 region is CSASSETEAFF. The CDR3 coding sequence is TGCAGTGCTAGCAGCGAAACTGAAGCTTTCTTT.

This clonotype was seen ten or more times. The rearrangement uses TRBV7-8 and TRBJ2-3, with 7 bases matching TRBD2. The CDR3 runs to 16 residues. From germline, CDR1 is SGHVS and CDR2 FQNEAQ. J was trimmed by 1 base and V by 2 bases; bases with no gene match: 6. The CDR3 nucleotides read TGTGCCAGCAGCTTATACAGCGGGGCTGGCACAGATACGCAGTATTTT. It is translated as CASSLYSGAGTDTQYF.

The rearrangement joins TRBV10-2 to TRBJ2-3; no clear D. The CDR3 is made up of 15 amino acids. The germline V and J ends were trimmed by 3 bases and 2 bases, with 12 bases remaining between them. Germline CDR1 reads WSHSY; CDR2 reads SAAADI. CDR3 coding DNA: TGCGCCAGCAGTGACCCACAGATAACCACAGATACGCAGTATTTT. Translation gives CASSDPQITTDTQYF.

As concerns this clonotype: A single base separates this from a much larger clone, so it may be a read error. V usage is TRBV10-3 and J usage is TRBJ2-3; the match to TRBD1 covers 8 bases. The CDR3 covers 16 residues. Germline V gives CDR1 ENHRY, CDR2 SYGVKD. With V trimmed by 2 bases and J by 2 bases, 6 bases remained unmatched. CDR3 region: CAISEDQGAPTDTQYF. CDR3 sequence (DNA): TGTGCCATCAGTGAGGACCAGGGGGCCCCCACAGATACGCAGTATTTT.

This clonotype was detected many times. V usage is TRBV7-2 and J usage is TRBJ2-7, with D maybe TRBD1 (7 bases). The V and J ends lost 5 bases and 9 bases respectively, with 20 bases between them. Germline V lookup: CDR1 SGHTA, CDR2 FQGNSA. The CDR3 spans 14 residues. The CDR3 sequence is CASSPEGALGGQYF. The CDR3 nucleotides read TGTGCCAGCAGCCCCGAGGGGGCCCTGGGAGGGCAGTACTTC.

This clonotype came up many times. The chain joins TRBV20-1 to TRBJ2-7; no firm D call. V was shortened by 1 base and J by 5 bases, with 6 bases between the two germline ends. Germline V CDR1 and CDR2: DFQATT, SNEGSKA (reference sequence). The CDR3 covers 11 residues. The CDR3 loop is CSARAPDEQYF. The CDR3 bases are TGCAGTGCTAGAGCCCCGGACGAGCAGTACTTC.

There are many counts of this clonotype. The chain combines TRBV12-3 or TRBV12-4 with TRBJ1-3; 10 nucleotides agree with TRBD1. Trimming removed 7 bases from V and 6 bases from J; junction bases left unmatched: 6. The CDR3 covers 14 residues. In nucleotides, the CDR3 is TGTGCCAGCAACCCTGACAGGGGGCAAAACACCATATATTTT. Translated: CASNPDRGQNTIYF.

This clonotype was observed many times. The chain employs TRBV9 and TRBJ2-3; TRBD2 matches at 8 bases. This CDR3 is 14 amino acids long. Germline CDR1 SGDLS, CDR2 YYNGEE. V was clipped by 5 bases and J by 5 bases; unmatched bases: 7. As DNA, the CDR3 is TGTGCCAGCAGTAATAGCGGGGTAGGAGATACGCAGTATTTT. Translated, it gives CASSNSGVGDTQYF.

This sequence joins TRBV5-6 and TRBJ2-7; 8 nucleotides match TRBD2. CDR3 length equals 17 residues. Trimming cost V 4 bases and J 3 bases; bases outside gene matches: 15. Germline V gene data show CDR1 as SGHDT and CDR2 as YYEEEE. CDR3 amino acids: CASSPFRKIAGFYEQYF. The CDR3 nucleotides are TGTGCCAGCAGCCCCTTCAGGAAAATAGCGGGATTCTACGAGCAGTACTTC.

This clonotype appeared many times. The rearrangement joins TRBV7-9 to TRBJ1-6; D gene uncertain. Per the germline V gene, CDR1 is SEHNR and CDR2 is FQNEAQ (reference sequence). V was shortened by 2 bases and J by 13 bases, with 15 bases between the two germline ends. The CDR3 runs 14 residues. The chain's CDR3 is CASSLRLGAGPLHF. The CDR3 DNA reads TGTGCCAGCAGCTTAAGATTGGGCGCCGGTCCCCTCCACTTT.

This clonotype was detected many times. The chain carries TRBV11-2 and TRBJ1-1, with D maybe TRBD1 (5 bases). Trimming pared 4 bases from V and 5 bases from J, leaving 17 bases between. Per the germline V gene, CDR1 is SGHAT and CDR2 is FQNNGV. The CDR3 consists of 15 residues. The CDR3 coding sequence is TGTGCCAGCAGCTCTTATGCCCGGGGGGAGACTGAAGCTTTCTTT. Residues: CASSSYARGETEAFF.

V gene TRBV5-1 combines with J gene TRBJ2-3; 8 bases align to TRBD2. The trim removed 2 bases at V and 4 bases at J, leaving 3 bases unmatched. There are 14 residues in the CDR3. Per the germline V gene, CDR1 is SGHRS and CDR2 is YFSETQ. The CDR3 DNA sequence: TGCGCCAGCAGCTTTGCGGGAGGTGCAGATACGCAGTATTTT. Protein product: CASSFAGGADTQYF.

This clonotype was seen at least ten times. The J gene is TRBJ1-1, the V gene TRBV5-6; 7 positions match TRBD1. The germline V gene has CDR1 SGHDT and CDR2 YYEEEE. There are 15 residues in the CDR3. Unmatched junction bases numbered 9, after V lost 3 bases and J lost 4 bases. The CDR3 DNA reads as TGTGCCAGCAGCTCTCCACAGGGGACGGGCACTGAAGCTTTCTTT. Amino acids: CASSSPQGTGTEAFF.

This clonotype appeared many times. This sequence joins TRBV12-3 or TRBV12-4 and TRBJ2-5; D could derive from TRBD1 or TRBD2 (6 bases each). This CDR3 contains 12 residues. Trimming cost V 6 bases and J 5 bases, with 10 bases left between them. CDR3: CASRRDTETQYF. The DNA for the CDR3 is TGTGCCAGCAGGCGGGACACCGAGACCCAGTACTTC.

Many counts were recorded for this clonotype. The CDR3 loop reads CASSQGWTDTYEQYF. CDR3 coding DNA: TGTGCCAGCAGCCAAGGGTGGACAGACACCTACGAGCAGTACTTC. The V call is TRBV3-1, the J call TRBJ2-7; D might be TRBD1 (6 bases). Germline CDR1 LGHDT, CDR2 YNNKEL (reference sequence). The CDR3 spans 15 residues. Trimming stripped 1 base from V and 2 bases from J, with 12 bases between.